This is a list of T cell receptor beta chains from one sample in a study of cytomegalovirus exposure and HLA in healthy donors. Libraries were prepared by immunoSEQ multiplex PCR; TCRdb keeps only in-frame clonotypes and omits some of them. Its listing shows about 140,000 clones. Sequencing was performed on PBMCs. Receptor source: a young woman in good health and CMV-seronegative. Both conserved end residues are part of each CDR3. D genes are given only for firm matches. Expanded clones get a size class; other rows say once, few or many, or leave the size out.

v_call	cdr3_length	j_call	d_call	clone_size	cdr3_aa	cdr3_nt
TRBV21-1	16	TRBJ2-7	NA	NA	CASSNPDSLSSYEQYF	TGTGCCAGCAGCAACCCCGACTCCTTGAGCTCCTACGAGCAGTACTTC
TRBV7-3	17	TRBJ2-2	NA	NA	CASSLWGRGWNTGELFF	TGTGCCAGCAGCTTATGGGGGCGCGGCTGGAACACCGGGGAGCTGTTTTTT
TRBV2	16	TRBJ2-1	TRBD2	NA	CASRTGTSGRGGEQFF	TGTGCCAGCAGAACCGGGACTAGCGGGAGAGGCGGTGAGCAGTTCTTC
TRBV2	16	TRBJ2-6	TRBD1	NA	CASSDTGGAGANVLTF	TGTGCCAGCAGCGACACAGGGGGCGCTGGGGCCAACGTCCTGACTTTC
TRBV4-1	14	TRBJ2-1	NA	NA	CASSRDGSGNEQFF	TGCGCCAGCTCACGCGACGGGAGTGGCAATGAGCAGTTCTTC
TRBV6-1	14	TRBJ1-5	NA	NA	CASSEANSNQPQHF	TGTGCCAGCAGTGAAGCTAATAGCAATCAGCCCCAGCATTTT
TRBV4-2	16	TRBJ2-5	TRBD2	NA	CASSQGIAGGGETQYF	TGTGCCAGCAGCCAAGGGATAGCGGGAGGGGGAGAGACCCAGTACTTC
TRBV7-9	14	TRBJ1-2	NA	NA	CASSSREGSYGYTF	TGTGCCAGCAGCTCCCGAGAGGGCAGCTATGGCTACACCTTC
TRBV29-1	13	TRBJ1-1	NA	NA	CSVVDRSGTEAFF	TGCAGCGTTGTTGACAGGTCGGGCACTGAAGCTTTCTTT
TRBV7-2	16	TRBJ2-3	TRBD2	NA	CASSPQAGVFTDTQYF	TGTGCCAGCAGCCCGCAAGCGGGAGTATTCACAGATACGCAGTATTTT
TRBV7-2	15	TRBJ2-1	NA	NA	CASSLGLAHSGEQFF	TGTGCCAGCAGCTTAGGTCTAGCCCATTCGGGGGAGCAGTTCTTC
TRBV19	15	TRBJ2-4	NA	NA	CASSIDGGPFAIQYF	TGTGCCAGTAGTATAGATGGAGGGCCCTTTGCCATTCAGTACTTC
TRBV6-5	15	TRBJ1-6	TRBD1	NA	CASRVRQGRNSPLHF	TGTGCCAGTAGAGTTCGACAGGGGCGGAATTCACCCCTCCACTTT
TRBV29-1	15	TRBJ2-7	NA	NA	CSVIPGQTTSYEQYF	TGCAGCGTCATCCCCGGACAGACCACCTCCTACGAGCAGTACTTC
TRBV6-1	14	TRBJ1-1	NA	NA	CASSRTVTYTEAFF	TGTGCCAGCTCTCGGACAGTAACTTACACTGAAGCTTTCTTT
TRBV6-5	15	TRBJ1-1	NA	NA	CASSYSDRGVTEAFF	TGTGCCAGCAGTTACTCCGACAGAGGAGTAACTGAAGCTTTCTTT
TRBV5-8	18	TRBJ2-3	TRBD2	NA	CASSSATATSGGGDTQYF	TGTGCCAGCAGCTCAGCGACCGCGACTAGCGGGGGGGGAGATACGCAGTATTTT
TRBV6-5	13	TRBJ1-4	NA	NA	CASMDSKKEKLFF	TGTGCCAGCATGGACAGCAAGAAGGAAAAACTGTTTTTT
TRBV6-5	14	TRBJ2-1	TRBD2	NA	CASSPRLASNEQFF	TGTGCCAGCAGCCCCCGACTAGCAAGCAATGAGCAGTTCTTC
TRBV5-1	15	TRBJ2-1	NA	NA	CASREGTLSYNEQFF	TGCGCCAGCAGGGAGGGCACCCTCTCCTACAATGAGCAGTTCTTC
TRBV7-9	12	TRBJ2-1	NA	NA	CASSSPDREQFF	TGTGCCAGCAGCTCCCCCGACAGGGAGCAGTTCTTC
TRBV7-8	13	TRBJ1-2	NA	NA	CASSLEGRGGYTF	TGTGCCAGCAGCTTAGAGGGGAGGGGAGGCTACACCTTC
TRBV7-2	15	TRBJ2-7	NA	NA	CASSPYASGSYEQYF	TGTGCCAGCAGCCCGTACGCCAGCGGCTCCTACGAGCAGTACTTC
TRBV11-3	17	TRBJ1-1	TRBD1	NA	CASSAYFTGTGVTEAFF	TGTGCCAGCAGCGCCTATTTTACCGGGACAGGGGTCACTGAAGCTTTCTTT
TRBV5-1	15	TRBJ2-3	NA	medium-sized	CASSLGDPSTDTQYF	TGCGCCAGCAGCTTGGGCGATCCTAGCACAGATACGCAGTATTTT
TRBV7-9	16	TRBJ2-1	NA	NA	CASSLSFSLVVNEQFF	TGTGCCAGCAGCCTTAGTTTCTCACTGGTGGTCAATGAGCAGTTCTTC
TRBV5-6	15	TRBJ2-3	TRBD2	NA	CASSSRTSGSDTQYF	TGTGCCAGCAGCTCCAGAACTAGCGGGAGCGATACGCAGTATTTT
TRBV4-1	15	TRBJ2-7	NA	NA	CASSQNFGGVTEQYF	TGCGCCAGCAGCCAAAACTTTGGAGGAGTAACCGAGCAGTACTTC
TRBV11-2	13	TRBJ1-3	NA	NA	CASSPGVGDGLSF	TGTGCCAGCAGCCCAGGGGTGGGGGACGGATTGAGTTTT
TRBV19	16	TRBJ2-5	TRBD2	NA	CATRSGTLAGTETQYF	TGTGCCACCCGATCCGGAACGTTAGCGGGCACCGAGACCCAGTACTTC
TRBV9	15	TRBJ2-1	TRBD2	NA	CASSYGLAGDNEQFF	TGTGCCAGCAGCTATGGACTAGCGGGGGACAATGAGCAGTTCTTC
TRBV7-9	18	TRBJ2-2	TRBD2	NA	CASSLPDLAGVNTGELFF	TGTGCCAGCAGCTTACCCGACCTAGCGGGCGTGAACACCGGGGAGCTGTTTTTT
TRBV6-5	16	TRBJ2-1	NA	NA	CASSYSGALLYNEQFF	TGTGCCAGCAGTTACTCGGGAGCGCTCCTGTACAATGAGCAGTTCTTC
TRBV7-8	16	TRBJ2-3	TRBD1	NA	CASSWGQSSSADTQYF	TGTGCCAGCAGCTGGGGACAGTCCTCCTCAGCCGATACGCAGTATTTT
TRBV10-3	13	TRBJ2-1	NA	NA	CAISGQGGNEQFF	TGTGCCATCAGTGGCCAGGGAGGCAATGAGCAGTTCTTC
TRBV19	15	TRBJ2-1	TRBD2	NA	CASSIDPGGYNEQFF	TGTGCCAGTAGTATAGATCCGGGAGGCTACAATGAGCAGTTCTTC